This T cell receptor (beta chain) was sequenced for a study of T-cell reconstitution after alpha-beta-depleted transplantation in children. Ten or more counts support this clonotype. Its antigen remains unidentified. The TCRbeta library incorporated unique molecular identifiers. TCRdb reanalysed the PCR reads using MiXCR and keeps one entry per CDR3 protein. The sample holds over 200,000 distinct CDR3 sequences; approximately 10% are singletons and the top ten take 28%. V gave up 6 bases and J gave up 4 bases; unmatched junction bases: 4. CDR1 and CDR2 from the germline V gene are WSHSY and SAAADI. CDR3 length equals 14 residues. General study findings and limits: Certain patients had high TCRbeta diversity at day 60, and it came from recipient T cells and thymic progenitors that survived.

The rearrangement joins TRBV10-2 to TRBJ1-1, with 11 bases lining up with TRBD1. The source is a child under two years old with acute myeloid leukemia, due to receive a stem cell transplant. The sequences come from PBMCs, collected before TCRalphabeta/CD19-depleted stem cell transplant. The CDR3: CASSGQGASTEAFF. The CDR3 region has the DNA TGCGCCAGCAGCGGACAGGGGGCTAGCACTGAAGCTTTCTTT.